The sequence of this T cell receptor (beta chain) was determined in a study of blood T cell repertoires in COVID-19. This clone has just one count. Assay used: immunoSEQ multiplex PCR; TCRdb lists only in-frame clones, some missing. This table holds 50,000 to 65,000 clones, 80% to 95% found once. Sequencing used peripheral blood. The receptor was derived from a man aged 45-60 years with acute or convalescent COVID-19.

CDR3 coding DNA: TGTGCCAGCAGACTCACGACAGGGTATGGCTACACCTTC. This gives the protein CASRLTTGYGYTF. V and J are TRBV6-5 and TRBJ1-2; 7 nucleotides align to TRBD1. Looked up from germline, CDR1 is MNHEY and CDR2 is SVGAGI. The CDR3 length is 13 residues. V was pared by 6 bases and J by 5 bases, with 6 bases of the junction left unmatched.